The subject of this entry is one TCR beta chain. The antigen is unknown. The CDR3 totals 15 residues. CDR1 is SGHTA and CDR2 is FQGNSA in the germline V gene. V shed 6 bases and J shed 8 bases, with 17 bases lying between them. The source of the sample is a study of T cell repertoires in cytomegalovirus infection. MiXCR was run by TCRdb on the reads, yielding one entry per CDR3 protein. The table has 570,000 or so distinct CDR3 sequences, approximately 40% seen once. The genes are TRBV7-2 and TRBJ1-6; perhaps TRBD1 as D (5 bases). The sequenced sample was cultured PBMCs, obtained from culture after CMV antigen stimulation. This TCR came from a human donor in good health (CMV status not recorded). Some clones in this sample may be carry-over from other donors' samples. The CDR3 bases are TGTGCCAGCAGTTCGAACGGGGGAAGGCATTCACCCCTCCACTTT. Protein: CASSSNGGRHSPLHF.